This passage covers 31 T cell receptor beta chains from one sample sequenced in a study of T cells in Graves' hyperthyroidism and ophthalmopathy. RNA transcripts gave rise to amplified TCR beta CDR3 regions. Initially, a first-round RT-PCR of the TCR CDR3 employed the HTBI primer set. TCRdb ran MiXCR on the multiplex PCR reads and lists one entry per CDR3 protein. There are some 300,000 distinct CDR3 sequences in the sample; roughly 13% occur only once, and 7.5% to 8% lies in the top ten. Input material: blood. These receptors came from a woman between 25 and 40 years old with Graves' hyperthyroidism that later progressed to Graves' ophthalmopathy.

This clonotype was observed many times. The genes are TRBV28 and TRBJ2-2; 14 bases are a match to TRBD2. With 3 bases clipped from V and 4 bases from J, the junction kept 10 bases outside the gene matches. The germline V gene encodes CDR1 MDHEN and CDR2 SYDVKM. The CDR3 extends over 19 amino acids. The CDR3 region is CASSFLTSGRALSTGELFF. CDR3 nucleotide sequence: TGTGCCAGCAGTTTTCTGACTAGCGGGAGGGCCTTGAGCACCGGGGAGCTGTTTTTT.

This clonotype was seen many times. V gene TRBV7-9 combines with J gene TRBJ2-7; 10 bases map to TRBD2. The V gene's germline CDR1 is SEHNR and CDR2 FQNEAQ (reference sequence). J gave up 5 bases and V 1 base, and 2 bases lay outside the gene matches. This CDR3 contains 14 residues. The CDR3 region is CASSLGLAGDEQYF. CDR3 bases: TGTGCCAGCAGCTTAGGTCTAGCGGGAGACGAGCAGTACTTC.

Many counts were recorded for this clonotype. The chain combines TRBV20-1 with TRBJ2-3, with 8 nucleotides matching TRBD1. This CDR3 has 13 amino acids. V dropped 5 bases and J dropped 1; count of bases not matched to a gene: 2. CDR1 is DFQATT, CDR2 SNEGSKA, per germline (reference sequence). For the CDR3, the DNA is TGCAGTGCTGGGACAGGCCGCACAGATACGCAGTATTTT. Translating it yields CSAGTGRTDTQYF.

The V call is TRBV9, the J call TRBJ2-7; 7 bases fit TRBD2. The CDR3 sequence is 14 residues long. From germline, CDR1 is SGDLS and CDR2 YYNGEE. The J segment lost 4 bases and the V segment lost 3 bases, leaving 7 bases of the junction unmatched. CDR3 amino acids: CASSAAGSGYEQYF. CDR3 in DNA: TGTGCCAGCAGCGCAGCGGGATCTGGGTACGAGCAGTACTTC.

This clonotype was counted many times. CDR3 amino acids: CSGHRVEETQYF. The DNA for the CDR3 is TGCAGTGGACACAGGGTCGAAGAGACCCAGTACTTC. V and J are TRBV20-1 and TRBJ2-5, with D maybe TRBD1 (6 bases). The germline V gene encodes CDR1 DFQATT and CDR2 SNEGSKA (reference sequence). The CDR3 has 12 residues. With 7 bases removed from V and 3 bases from J, the gap between germline ends came to 12 bases.

This clonotype has ten or more counts. This chain uses TRBV7-6 with TRBJ2-5; unclear D gene. This CDR3 has 13 amino acids. Germline values: CDR1 SGHVS, CDR2 FNYEAQ. V lost 1 base, J lost 5 bases, and 8 bases lay in between. The CDR3 bases are TGTGCCAGCAGCTTAGACCCACCCGAGACCCAGTACTTC. Protein sequence: CASSLDPPETQYF. The full variable domain, its missing parts supplied by reference TRBV7-6 and TRBJ2-5, is GAGVSQSPRYKVTKRGQDVALRCDPISGHVSLYWYRQALGQGPEFLTYFNYEAQQDKSGLPNDRFSAERPEGSISTLTIQRTEQRDSAMYRCASSLDPPETQYFGPGTRLLVL.

The table lists this clonotype with many counts. The V call is TRBV7-2, the J call TRBJ2-5, with 9 positions matching TRBD2. The V gene's germline CDR1 is SGHTA and CDR2 FQGNSA. V lost 3 bases, J lost 5 bases, and 7 bases stayed unmatched. The CDR3 spans 15 residues. In nucleotides, the CDR3 is TGTGCCAGCAGCTTGGTAGCGGGAGTGTGGGAGACCCAGTACTTC. It specifies CASSLVAGVWETQYF.

This clonotype has ten or more counts. This chain uses TRBV7-8 with TRBJ1-2; 9 nucleotides agree with TRBD1. Germline V lookup: CDR1 SGHVS, CDR2 FQNEAQ. The CDR3 is 16 residues long. The V and J ends lost 5 bases and 2 bases, in that order; junction bases with no gene match: 9. The CDR3 region is CASSPFRDRENYGYTF. In DNA form, the CDR3 reads TGTGCCAGCAGCCCCTTCCGGGACAGGGAAAACTATGGCTACACCTTC.

The chain employs TRBV7-8 and TRBJ1-1; no definite D call. The CDR3 is 15 residues long. Germline loops: CDR1 SGHVS, CDR2 FQNEAQ. Trimming took off 5 bases at V and 3 bases at J, with 16 bases between the two ends. Written as DNA, the CDR3 is TGTGCCAGCAGCCATCGGAGACGTGGGTACACTGAAGCTTTCTTT. Amino acid sequence: CASSHRRRGYTEAFF.

This clonotype was seen at least ten times. The chain uses TRBV29-1 and TRBJ2-3; D remains ambiguous. Trimming took 5 bases from V and 2 from J, leaving 11 bases between them. This CDR3 is 13 amino acids long. Germline CDR1 reads SQVTM; CDR2 reads ANQGSEA. The CDR3 loop is CSVRTEHTDTQYF. In DNA form, the CDR3 reads TGCAGCGTTAGAACGGAGCACACAGATACGCAGTATTTT.

This rearrangement joins TRBV2 to TRBJ2-7; D remains unclear. This CDR3 spans 15 amino acids. With 1 base removed from V and 0 bases from J, the gap between germline ends came to 10 bases. Germline V gives CDR1 SNHLY, CDR2 FYNNEI. Written as DNA, the CDR3 is TGTGCCAGCAGTGAAGTTCTACCCAGCTCCTACGAGCAGTACTTC. Translating gives CASSEVLPSSYEQYF.

A remark on this clonotype: Germline and junction disagree at one end, which may indicate a read error. The chain is built from TRBV5-1 and TRBJ1-3, with D maybe TRBD1 (5 bases). In germline, CDR1 is SGHRS, CDR2 YFSETQ. This CDR3 comprises 16 residues. CDR3 loop: CASSLGTAFSGNAIYF. The DNA for the CDR3 is TGCGCCAGCAGCCTCGGGACGGCCTTCTCTGGAAACGCCATATATTTT.

In this sample, this clonotype turned up many times. The chain links TRBV7-2 to TRBJ2-7, with a weak D call TRBD1 (6 bases). Trimming removed 1 base at V and 1 base at J, with 14 bases between. From germline, CDR1 is SGHTA and CDR2 FQGNSA. The CDR3 is 16 amino acids. CDR3 region: CASSLETGQQSYEQYF. The CDR3, as DNA: TGTGCCAGCAGCTTAGAAACAGGACAGCAATCCTACGAGCAGTACTTC.

With regard to this clonotype: Being one base from a much bigger clone, this may be a read error. This chain connects TRBV12-3 or TRBV12-4 to TRBJ2-5; D gene uncertain. The CDR3 consists of 12 residues. In nucleotides, the CDR3 is TGTGCCAGCAGTAATCCCGAAGAGACCCGGTACTTC. It translates to CASSNPEETRYF.

This clonotype was counted many times. The chain couples TRBV12-3 or TRBV12-4 to TRBJ2-1, with 13 positions matching TRBD2. The junction had 2 bases not matched to a gene; V was cut back by 2 bases and J by 4 bases. The CDR3 extends over 16 amino acids. For the CDR3, the DNA is TGTGCCAGCAGTTTATCGACTAGCGGGAGGTACAATGAGCAGTTCTTC. It translates to CASSLSTSGRYNEQFF.

This clonotype was found many times. The chain has TRBV6-5 and TRBJ2-7; D might be TRBD1 or TRBD2, each matching 6 bases. The CDR3 is 13 amino acids. The germline V gene has CDR1 MNHEY and CDR2 SVGAGI. Trimming took 2 bases from V and 2 from J, leaving 7 bases between them. The CDR3 coding sequence is TGTGCCAGCAGTTACAGGGGGGCCTACGAGCAGTACTTC. Its protein is CASSYRGAYEQYF.

In its sample, this clonotype was seen a few times. The rearrangement links TRBV19 to TRBJ1-2, with 7 bases lining up with TRBD1. J lost 3 bases, V lost 1 base, and 17 bases had no gene match. The CDR3 has 19 amino acids. Germline CDR1 LNHDA, CDR2 SQIVND (reference sequence). The CDR3 loop reads CASSIVLGQNDGRDYGYTF. DNA of the CDR3: TGTGCCAGTAGTATAGTTCTGGGACAGAACGACGGGAGGGACTATGGCTACACCTTC.

This clonotype was counted only a few times. This chain uses TRBV3-1 with TRBJ2-1; the D gene is possibly TRBD2 (5 bases). The CDR3 has 14 residues. Deletions cut 2 bases from V and 2 bases from J, with 7 bases between. Per germline, CDR1 LGHDT and CDR2 YNNKEL (reference sequence). CDR3 residues: CASSQSGTYNEQFF. The DNA for the CDR3 is TGTGCCAGCAGCCAATCCGGGACCTACAATGAGCAGTTCTTC.

This clonotype was detected many times. The rearrangement joins TRBV7-2 to TRBJ1-1; 7 nucleotides agree with TRBD1. This CDR3 region has 18 residues. Unmatched junction bases numbered 15, after V lost 5 bases and J lost 0 bases. Germline CDR1 SGHTA, CDR2 FQGNSA. CDR3 DNA sequence: TGTGCCAGCAGCCTCCTAGGCAGGGGGTGGCCCATGAACACTGAAGCTTTCTTT. Translation gives CASSLLGRGWPMNTEAFF.

This clonotype was counted at least ten times. The V gene is TRBV7-9, the J gene TRBJ1-5; D call uncertain. The germline V and J ends were trimmed by 5 bases and 10 bases, with 15 bases remaining between them. The CDR3 is 13 residues long. The V gene's germline CDR1 is SEHNR and CDR2 FQNEAQ (reference sequence). The CDR3 DNA sequence: TGTGCCAGCAGCCCAAATACAGTGGGCCCCCAGCATTTT. Amino acids: CASSPNTVGPQHF.

The rearrangement links TRBV7-9 to TRBJ2-1, with TRBD2 matching over 10 bases. The germline V gene has CDR1 SEHNR and CDR2 FQNEAQ (reference sequence). The trim removed 0 bases at V and 5 bases at J, leaving 4 bases unmatched. This CDR3 region has 16 residues. The CDR3 DNA sequence: TGTGCCAGCAGCTTAGCGAGCGGGAGGGTCAACAATGAGCAGTTCTTC. This gives the protein CASSLASGRVNNEQFF.

This clonotype was recorded many times. The chain uses TRBV7-9 and TRBJ2-3; 8 bases line up with TRBD1. V lost 2 bases to trimming and J lost 5 bases; unmatched junction nucleotides: 6. Looked up from germline, CDR1 is SEHNR and CDR2 is FQNEAQ (reference sequence). CDR3 size: 15 residues. CDR3 DNA sequence: TGTGCCAGCAGCTTACAGGGGGCGCTAAGAGATACGCAGTATTTT. Protein product: CASSLQGALRDTQYF.

Note on this clonotype: This may be a read error, as it is one base from a much larger clone. This chain links TRBV27 with TRBJ2-1; 8 bases match TRBD1. CDR3 length: 14 amino acids. Germline CDR1 reads MNHEY; CDR2 reads SMNVEV (reference sequence). The CDR3 DNA reads as TGTGCCAGCAGAAACAGGGGGACCTACAATGAGCAGCTCTTC. Encoded protein: CASRNRGTYNEQLF.

This clonotype was counted many times. The chain links TRBV9 to TRBJ2-1; TRBD2 aligns across 7 bases. The CDR3 runs 17 residues. After removal of 4 bases from V and 5 bases from J, the junction contained 15 bases not matched to a gene. Germline values: CDR1 SGDLS, CDR2 YYNGEE. The CDR3 reads CASSQGLGGAQDNEQFF. For the CDR3, the DNA is TGTGCCAGCAGCCAAGGACTAGGAGGGGCCCAGGACAATGAGCAGTTCTTC.

This clonotype came up many times. The chain employs TRBV27 and TRBJ2-1, with D possibly TRBD1 on 6 matching bases. This CDR3 has 15 amino acids. The ends were cut back, 6 bases at V and 0 bases at J, with 12 bases in the middle. Germline V gene sequence: CDR1 MNHEY, CDR2 SMNVEV (reference sequence). The CDR3 region has the DNA TGTGCCAGCAGGAACAGGGTCGGCTCCTACAATGAGCAGTTCTTC. Its translation is CASRNRVGSYNEQFF.

This clonotype was picked up a small number of times. The chain combines TRBV6-1 with TRBJ2-6; TRBD1 matches at 7 bases. Germline V gene data show CDR1 as MNHNS and CDR2 as SASEGT. V trimming: 3 bases; J trimming: 2 bases; junction bases outside the gene matches: 10. The CDR3 extends over 18 amino acids. CDR3 nucleotide sequence: TGTGCCAGCAGTGAGAGCAGGGGGTTACTCCCTGGGGCCAACGTCCTGACTTTC. It codes for CASSESRGLLPGANVLTF.

The rearrangement uses TRBV5-6 and TRBJ1-4; no clear D. Germline assignment: CDR1 SGHDT and CDR2 YYEEEE. V shed 5 bases and J shed 3 bases, with 11 bases lying between them. This CDR3 has 14 residues. The CDR3 loop reads CASSRQVSNEKLFF. CDR3 nucleotides: TGTGCCAGCAGTCGGCAGGTATCTAATGAAAAACTGTTTTTT.

This clonotype was counted many times. The genes are TRBV30 and TRBJ1-2; TRBD1 might be the D (5 bases). The ends were cut back, 0 bases at V and 8 bases at J, with 13 bases in the middle. Germline lookup yields CDR1 GTSNPN and CDR2 SVGIG (reference sequence). The CDR3 covers 13 residues. The CDR3 DNA reads as TGTGCCTGGAGTGTAGGACATACCACGGGCTACACCTTC. This gives the protein CAWSVGHTTGYTF.

The genes are TRBV27 and TRBJ1-2; TRBD1 matches 7 bases. V gave up 4 bases and J gave up 4 bases; unmatched junction bases: 6. CDR3 length: 14 amino acids. Germline-derived CDR1 and CDR2 are MNHEY and SMNVEV (reference sequence). CDR3 protein: CASSSAGGLYGYTF. DNA for the CDR3: TGTGCCAGCAGTTCGGCAGGGGGACTCTATGGCTACACCTTC.

V usage is TRBV13 and J usage is TRBJ2-1; 12 nucleotides align to TRBD2. In germline, CDR1 is PRHDT, CDR2 FYEKMQ (reference sequence). The CDR3 covers 16 residues. After removal of 5 bases from V and 9 bases from J, the junction contained 11 bases not matched to a gene. The CDR3 loop reads CASSARLAGAGGEQFF. CDR3 nucleotides: TGTGCCAGCAGCGCCCGACTAGCGGGAGCGGGTGGTGAGCAGTTCTTC.

This clonotype was detected many times. This chain uses TRBV20-1 with TRBJ2-7; 9 bases are a match to TRBD1. CDR3 length equals 13 residues. The junction had 9 bases not matched to a gene; V was cut back by 6 bases and J by 6 bases. Per the germline V gene, CDR1 is DFQATT and CDR2 is SNEGSKA (reference sequence). The CDR3 region has the DNA TGCAGTGCCATTGGACAGGGGCGGGGCGAGCAGTACTTC. Protein: CSAIGQGRGEQYF.